A single sample gave rise to the 3 T cell receptor beta chains below, sequenced in a study of PD-1 blockade in classical Hodgkin lymphoma. After autologous stem cell transplantation all patients relapsed, and prior brentuximab vedotin exposure differed between cohorts. Using immunoSEQ multiplex PCR, the repertoire was profiled, and TCRdb retains in-frame clones only, with some absent. Among 25,000 to 30,000 clones listed, 78% were seen once. This specimen consisted of peripheral blood mononuclear cells (PBMCs), obtained before the second cycle of nivolumab. All receptors come from a human donor with classical Hodgkin lymphoma.

The rearrangement links TRBV11-3 to TRBJ2-4; TRBD2 matches at 9 bases. The germline gives CDR1 SGHNT, CDR2 YENEEA. V lost 1 base, J lost 7 bases, and 5 bases stayed unmatched. This CDR3 comprises 15 residues. CDR3 sequence: CASSLVAGGPNIQYF. Here the CDR3 DNA reads TGTGCCAGCAGCTTAGTTGCGGGGGGGCCGAACATTCAGTACTTC.

The V and J genes are TRBV13 and TRBJ2-7; D is unresolved. The V gene lost 0 bases and the J gene lost 2 bases, with 11 bases spanning the gap. Germline V gene sequence: CDR1 PRHDT, CDR2 FYEKMQ (reference sequence). The CDR3 is 15 residues long. The CDR3 is CASSLGASNTYEQYF. The CDR3 nucleotides are TGTGCCAGCAGCTTAGGAGCATCGAATACCTACGAGCAGTACTTC.

The chain recombines TRBV28 with TRBJ2-3; tentative D call: TRBD2 (6 bases). The CDR3 loop spans 15 amino acids. Trimming removed 7 bases at V and 2 bases at J, with 16 bases between. The germline V gene has CDR1 MDHEN and CDR2 SYDVKM. CDR3 residues: CASNIYGGATDTQYF. CDR3 in DNA: TGTGCCAGCAATATTTATGGCGGGGCCACAGATACGCAGTATTTT.